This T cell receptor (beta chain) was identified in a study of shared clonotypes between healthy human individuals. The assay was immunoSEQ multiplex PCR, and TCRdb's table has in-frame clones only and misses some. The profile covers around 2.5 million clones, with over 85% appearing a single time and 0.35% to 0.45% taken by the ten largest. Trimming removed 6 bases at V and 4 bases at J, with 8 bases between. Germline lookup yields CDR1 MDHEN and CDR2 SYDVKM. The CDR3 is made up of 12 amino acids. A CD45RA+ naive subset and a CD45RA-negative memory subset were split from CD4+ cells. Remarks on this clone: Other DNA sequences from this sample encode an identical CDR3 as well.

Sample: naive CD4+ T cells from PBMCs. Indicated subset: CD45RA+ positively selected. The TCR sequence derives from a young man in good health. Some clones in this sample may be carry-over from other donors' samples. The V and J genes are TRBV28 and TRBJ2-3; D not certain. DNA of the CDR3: TGTGCCAGCAGCACACCCTCAGATACGCAGTATTTT. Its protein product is CASSTPSDTQYF.